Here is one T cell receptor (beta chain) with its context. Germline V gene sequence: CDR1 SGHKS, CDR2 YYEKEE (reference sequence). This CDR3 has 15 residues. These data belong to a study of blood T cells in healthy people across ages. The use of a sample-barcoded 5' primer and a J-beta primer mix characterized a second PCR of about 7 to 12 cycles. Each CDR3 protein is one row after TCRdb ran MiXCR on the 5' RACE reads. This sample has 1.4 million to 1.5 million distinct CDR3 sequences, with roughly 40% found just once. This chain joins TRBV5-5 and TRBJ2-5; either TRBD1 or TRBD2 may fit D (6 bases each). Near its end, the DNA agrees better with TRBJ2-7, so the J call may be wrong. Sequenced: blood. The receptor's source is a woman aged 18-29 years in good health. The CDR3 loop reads CASSLGGGPTYEQYF. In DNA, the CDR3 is TGTGCCAGCAGCTTGGGAGGGGGGCCCACCTACGAGCAGTACTTC.